A single sample gave rise to the 30 T cell receptor beta chains below, sequenced in a study of blood T cell repertoires in COVID-19. Clones were sequenced by immunoSEQ multiplex PCR, and TCRdb holds only the in-frame ones, with some missing. The sample holds 200,000 to 300,000 clones, approximately 86% seen once. Source material: peripheral blood. These receptors all come from a human donor in a cohort sampled during active COVID-19.

The chain employs TRBV27 and TRBJ1-2; 9 nucleotides match TRBD1. This CDR3 comprises 15 residues. Germline lookup yields CDR1 MNHEY and CDR2 SMNVEV (reference sequence). V shed 3 bases and J 0 bases; nucleotides not matched to a gene: 2. The CDR3 DNA reads as TGTGCCAGCAGTTTTACAGGGGGCGCTAACTATGGCTACACCTTC. It translates to CASSFTGGANYGYTF.

The chain employs TRBV19 and TRBJ1-1, with D perhaps matching TRBD1 (5 bases). CDR3 length: 16 amino acids. V lost 0 bases to trimming and J lost 1 base, with 12 bases between them. Per the germline V gene, CDR1 is LNHDA and CDR2 is SQIVND (reference sequence). The CDR3 sequence is CASSIETVGANTEAFF. The CDR3 DNA sequence: TGTGCCAGTAGTATAGAGACAGTTGGGGCGAACACTGAAGCTTTCTTT.

The chain links TRBV5-4 to TRBJ2-3; 7 bases fit TRBD1. The CDR3 is 15 residues long. The V gene's germline CDR1 is SGHNT and CDR2 YYREEE (reference sequence). V lost 2 bases to trimming and J lost 1 base; unmatched junction nucleotides: 4. This CDR3 reads CASSFRTGRTDTQYF. The CDR3 region has the DNA TGTGCCAGCAGCTTTCGGACAGGCCGCACAGATACGCAGTATTTT. The variable domain in full, with the rest retrieved from reference TRBV5-4 and TRBJ2-3, is ETGVTQSPTHLIKTRGQQVTLRCSSQSGHNTVSWYQQALGQGPQFIFQYYREEENGRGNFPPRFSGLQFPNYSSELNVNALELDDSALYLCASSFRTGRTDTQYFGPGTRLTVL.

The chain couples TRBV10-3 to TRBJ1-3; D not resolved. Germline assignment: CDR1 ENHRY and CDR2 SYGVKD. The V end was cut by 10 bases, the J end by 0 bases, with 10 bases between. This CDR3 has 13 amino acids. CDR3 DNA sequence: TGTGCCACCGGAGAGAACTCTGGAAACACCATATATTTT. As protein: CATGENSGNTIYF.

The rearrangement links TRBV10-1 to TRBJ1-1; D is unclear. The CDR3 is 14 residues long. Germline CDR1 is WNHNN and CDR2 is SYGVQD (reference sequence). V lost 6 bases and J lost 2, with 13 bases in between. CDR3 in DNA: TGCGCCAGCAGCCCCGCACTGGTCAACACTGAAGCTTTCTTT. Translating gives CASSPALVNTEAFF.

The chain couples TRBV2 to TRBJ2-7, with D possibly matching TRBD1 (6 bases). CDR3 length: 13 residues. Germline lookup yields CDR1 SNHLY and CDR2 FYNNEI. Deletions cut 4 bases from V and 3 bases from J, with 10 bases between. CDR3 sequence (DNA): TGTGCCAGCAGTGGGACAGTAATCTACGAGCAGTACTTC. Encoded protein: CASSGTVIYEQYF.

The V call is TRBV28, the J call TRBJ2-7; 10 bases align to TRBD2. Germline assignment: CDR1 MDHEN and CDR2 SYDVKM. After removal of 2 bases from V and 2 bases from J, the junction contained 0 bases not matched to a gene. There are 14 residues in the CDR3. CDR3 sequence (DNA): TGTGCCAGCAGTTTACTAGCGGGAGCCTACGAGCAGTACTTC. This codes for CASSLLAGAYEQYF.

The V and J genes are TRBV30 and TRBJ2-7, with a weak D call TRBD1 (5 bases). V gave up 2 bases and J gave up 7 bases, with 12 bases separating them. CDR1 is GTSNPN, CDR2 SVGIG, per germline (reference sequence). The CDR3 loop spans 12 amino acids. CDR3 region: CAWSPPGREQYF. The CDR3 DNA follows: TGTGCCTGGAGTCCACCAGGGCGGGAGCAGTACTTC.

The CDR3 DNA reads as TGCGCCAGCAGCTTGGGACAGGGTACCTATAATTCACCCCTCCACTTT. It is translated as CASSLGQGTYNSPLHF. The chain carries TRBV5-1 and TRBJ1-6; 7 bases line up with TRBD1. With 0 bases clipped from V and 2 bases from J, the junction kept 2 bases outside the gene matches. The length of the CDR3 is 16 residues. Germline CDR1 reads SGHRS; CDR2 reads YFSETQ.

The chain carries TRBV11-3 and TRBJ2-1; TRBD2 matches at 10 bases. The CDR3 totals 15 residues. V lost 3 bases and J lost 6; bases outside the gene matches: 5. Germline V lookup: CDR1 SGHNT, CDR2 YENEEA. CDR3 region: CASSFLAGDLNEQFF. Here the CDR3 DNA reads TGTGCCAGCAGCTTTCTAGCGGGAGACCTCAATGAGCAGTTCTTC.

V and J are TRBV27 and TRBJ2-1; possibly TRBD2 for D (5 bases). Germline values: CDR1 MNHEY, CDR2 SMNVEV (reference sequence). This CDR3 is built from 14 residues. V was trimmed by 5 bases and J by 1 base, leaving 9 bases between them. CDR3 amino acids: CASSPPGSYNEQFF. The CDR3 DNA reads as TGTGCCAGCAGTCCCCCGGGATCCTACAATGAGCAGTTCTTC.

J is TRBJ2-2 and V is TRBV5-4, with 12 bases aligning to TRBD2. The CDR3 totals 17 residues. The V segment lost 5 bases and the J segment 7 bases; nucleotides outside the gene matches: 12. In germline, CDR1 is SGHNT, CDR2 YYREEE (reference sequence). CDR3 in amino acids: CASRQLLAGGPSGELFF. The CDR3 DNA is TGTGCCAGCAGACAGCTCCTAGCGGGAGGGCCGAGCGGGGAGCTGTTTTTT.

V is TRBV12-3 or TRBV12-4 and J is TRBJ1-5; D is perhaps TRBD1 (5 bases). This CDR3 comprises 12 residues. Between the trimmed V and J ends, which lost 6 bases and 15 bases, there was a span of 18 bases. CDR3 sequence reads: CASSISQGRVHF. The DNA of the CDR3 is TGTGCCAGCAGCATATCTCAGGGTCGCGTGCATTTT.

This clone was recorded a few times. The CDR3 DNA follows: TGTGCCAGCAGCCAGTTGGGGGGTCCGGGTGGGACCCAGTACTTC. It codes for CASSQLGGPGGTQYF. This chain connects TRBV7-9 to TRBJ2-5; maybe TRBD2 (6 bases). The V end was cut by 5 bases, the J end by 7 bases, with 20 bases between. Germline V gene data show CDR1 as SEHNR and CDR2 as FQNEAQ (reference sequence). The CDR3 covers 15 residues.

The chain is built from TRBV6-5 and TRBJ2-1; weak D call: TRBD2 (6 bases). Germline CDR1 reads MNHEY; CDR2 reads SVGAGI. The CDR3 length is 14 residues. Trimming pared 6 bases from V and 14 bases from J, leaving 23 bases between. The CDR3 spells CASRYQSSLGGEFF. The DNA of the CDR3 is TGTGCCAGCAGGTATCAATCCTCTCTCGGAGGGGAGTTCTTC.

V and J are TRBV29-1 and TRBJ2-1; 12 nucleotides match TRBD2. Germline CDR1 is SQVTM and CDR2 is ANQGSEA. The CDR3 has 13 amino acids. Trimming removed 4 bases from V and 8 bases from J; junction bases left unmatched: 3. Here the CDR3 reads CSVVASGRDEQFF. CDR3 nucleotide sequence: TGCAGCGTTGTGGCTAGCGGGAGGGATGAGCAGTTCTTC.

V usage is TRBV6-2 or TRBV6-3 and J usage is TRBJ2-2; TRBD2 is a possible D gene (5 bases). V was pared by 0 bases and J by 6 bases, with 11 bases between. The CDR3 has 15 residues. Germline V lookup: CDR1 MNHEY, CDR2 SVGEGT. The CDR3 spells CASSYSRQDSGELFF. CDR3 DNA: TGTGCCAGCAGTTACTCTCGTCAGGACTCCGGGGAGCTGTTTTTT.

This rearrangement joins TRBV7-6 to TRBJ2-2, with 9 bases identical to TRBD1. The CDR3 extends over 13 amino acids. Germline V gene lookup returns CDR1 SGHVS and CDR2 FNYEAQ. The CDR3 loop reads CISGTGITGELFF. The DNA for the CDR3 is TGTATTTCCGGGACAGGGATCACCGGGGAGCTGTTTTTT.

This clone was counted ten times or more. The V call is TRBV19, the J call TRBJ2-2; TRBD2 might be the D (6 bases). Trimming took 9 bases from V and 1 from J, leaving 12 bases between them. Germline CDR1 is LNHDA and CDR2 is SQIVND (reference sequence). The CDR3 runs to 14 residues. The CDR3 loop reads CASRRRGNTGELFF. For the CDR3, the DNA is TGTGCCAGCCGTAGGAGGGGGAACACCGGGGAGCTGTTTTTT. Full variable domain (remainder filled in from reference TRBV19 and TRBJ2-2): DGGITQSPKYLFRKEGQNVTLSCEQNLNHDAMYWYRQDPGQGLRLIYYSQIVNDFQKGDIAEGYSVSREKKESFPLTVTSAQKNPTAFYLCASRRRGNTGELFFGEGSRLTVL.

The chain is built from TRBV7-2 and TRBJ2-3; a weak D match, TRBD2 (6 bases). V lost 4 bases and J lost 0, with 11 bases in between. Per the germline V gene, CDR1 is SGHTA and CDR2 is FQGNSA. The CDR3 is 15 amino acids. Written as DNA, the CDR3 is TGTGCCAGCAGCTCGGACTATCTTAGCACAGATACGCAGTATTTT. Protein sequence: CASSSDYLSTDTQYF.

The V and J genes are TRBV28 and TRBJ1-2; D not resolved. Germline V gene lookup returns CDR1 MDHEN and CDR2 SYDVKM. The V end lost 6 bases, the J end lost 8 bases, and 16 bases lay between the germline ends. The CDR3 has 13 residues. The CDR3 bases are TGTGCCAGCAGCTTAAGGAGCGCGCAAGGCTACACCTTC. Its translation: CASSLRSAQGYTF.

V usage is TRBV7-2 and J usage is TRBJ1-2, with 8 bases fitting TRBD1. J gave up 4 bases and V 5 bases, and 6 bases lay outside the gene matches. The CDR3 contains 14 residues. CDR1 is SGHTA and CDR2 is FQGNSA in the germline V gene. The CDR3 DNA follows: TGTGCCAGCAGCGCTACCGGGACAGGCTATGGCTACACCTTC. Amino acids: CASSATGTGYGYTF.

The table lists this clone with a few counts. V gene TRBV2 combines with J gene TRBJ1-3; 9 nucleotides agree with TRBD1. CDR3 length: 17 residues. CDR1 is SNHLY, CDR2 FYNNEI, per germline. V gave up 3 bases and J gave up 0 bases; unmatched junction bases: 6. The CDR3 coding sequence is TGTGCCAGCAGTGAGGGACAGGGTATCTTCTCTGGAAACACCATATATTTT. This sequence encodes CASSEGQGIFSGNTIYF.

V and J are TRBV5-1 and TRBJ2-3; no clear D gene. V was cut by 1 base and J by 2 bases, with 5 bases left in between. The length of the CDR3 is 13 residues. CDR1 SGHRS and CDR2 YFSETQ come from the germline V gene. The CDR3 DNA follows: TGCGCCAGCAGCTTGCAGTACACAGATACGCAGTATTTT. This gives the protein CASSLQYTDTQYF.

The V and J genes are TRBV19 and TRBJ2-4, with 9 bases aligning to TRBD1. CDR3 size: 17 residues. Germline loops: CDR1 LNHDA, CDR2 SQIVND (reference sequence). V lost 5 bases, J lost 1 base, and 9 bases stayed unmatched. This chain's CDR3 is CASSERTGGAAKNIQYF. DNA of the CDR3: TGTGCCAGTAGTGAACGAACAGGGGGCGCCGCCAAAAACATTCAGTACTTC. The full variable domain, in which reference TRBV19 and TRBJ2-4 provide the parts outside the CDR3, is DGGITQSPKYLFRKEGQNVTLSCEQNLNHDAMYWYRQDPGQGLRLIYYSQIVNDFQKGDIAEGYSVSREKKESFPLTVTSAQKNPTAFYLCASSERTGGAAKNIQYFGAGTRLSVL.

The chain combines TRBV11-2 with TRBJ2-6; possible D gene TRBD1, 6 bases. Germline values: CDR1 SGHAT, CDR2 FQNNGV. This CDR3 is built from 19 residues. V was clipped by 4 bases and J by 0 bases, with 19 bases between them. The CDR3 sequence: CASSSISSDSFSGANVLTF. The CDR3 DNA follows: TGTGCCAGCAGCTCGATATCCTCGGACAGCTTCTCTGGGGCCAACGTCCTGACTTTC.

The V call is TRBV19, the J call TRBJ1-2; the match to TRBD1 covers 11 bases. Trimming removed 6 bases from V and 4 bases from J; junction bases left unmatched: 7. CDR1 is LNHDA and CDR2 is SQIVND in the germline V gene (reference sequence). The CDR3 consists of 15 residues. In DNA, the CDR3 is TGTGCCAGTAGGGACAGGGGGCGTCGTCTCTATGGCTACACCTTC. Translating gives CASRDRGRRLYGYTF.

The chain uses TRBV30 and TRBJ2-3; 8 bases match TRBD2. The germline CDR1 and CDR2 sequences are GTSNPN and SVGIG (reference sequence). The CDR3 loop spans 17 amino acids. V lost 0 bases to trimming and J lost 2 bases; unmatched junction nucleotides: 10. CDR3 protein: CAWSVGSPRGVTDTQYF. The CDR3 DNA sequence: TGTGCCTGGAGTGTAGGGTCGCCGCGGGGGGTCACAGATACGCAGTATTTT.

In its sample, this clone was seen a few times. This chain joins TRBV5-1 and TRBJ2-3, with a tentative D call TRBD1 (6 bases). Trimming pared 3 bases from V and 2 bases from J, leaving 13 bases between. The germline gives CDR1 SGHRS, CDR2 YFSETQ. The CDR3 runs to 15 residues. The CDR3 sequence: CASSSSGHYTDTQYF. CDR3 in DNA: TGCGCCAGCAGCTCCTCGGGACACTACACAGATACGCAGTATTTT.

This clone was seen ten or more times. The chain carries TRBV10-3 and TRBJ1-1; weak D call: TRBD1 (5 bases). CDR1 is ENHRY, CDR2 SYGVKD, per germline. Trimming cost V 8 bases and J 5 bases, with 21 bases left between them. This CDR3 has 15 amino acids. In nucleotides, the CDR3 is TGTGCCATCCGCCTTTCGACAGTCAGCGGGACTGAAGCTTTCTTT. Residues: CAIRLSTVSGTEAFF.